A single sample is the source of the 14 T cell receptor beta chains below, sequenced in a study of blood T cell repertoires in COVID-19. Data came from immunoSEQ multiplex PCR; TCRdb stores just in-frame clones and leaves some out. Of 490,000 or so clones in the sample, over 75% are singletons; the top ten hold roughly 1.9%. Sequencing was done on a sample of PBMCs or T cells enriched from blood (not recorded which). The source of these receptors is a woman in her 40s who had recovered from COVID-19.

The chain employs TRBV7-9 and TRBJ2-1, with TRBD2 as a possible D gene (6 bases). The CDR3 sequence is 14 residues long. Germline V gives CDR1 SEHNR, CDR2 FQNEAQ (reference sequence). V was clipped by 1 base and J by 8 bases, with 12 bases between them. Written as DNA, the CDR3 is TGTGCCAGCAGCTTAGAAACGCGGGGCGATGAGCAGTTCTTC. Its translation: CASSLETRGDEQFF.

The CDR3 loop is CARGSGRILRETQYF. The CDR3 DNA sequence: TGTGCACGAGGCAGCGGGAGAATCTTGAGAGAGACCCAGTACTTC. The chain couples TRBV30 to TRBJ2-5; 8 bases agree with TRBD2. This CDR3 contains 15 residues. Germline CDR1 GTSNPN, CDR2 SVGIG (reference sequence).

This chain uses TRBV19 with TRBJ1-1; TRBD1 matches at 7 bases. CDR1 LNHDA and CDR2 SQIVND come from the germline V gene (reference sequence). V lost 4 bases and J lost 3; bases outside the gene matches: 5. The CDR3 runs 14 residues. The CDR3: CASSTRQGDTEAFF. As DNA, the CDR3 is TGTGCCAGTAGTACAAGACAGGGCGACACTGAAGCTTTCTTT. The whole variable domain, filled in from reference TRBV19 and TRBJ1-1, reads DGGITQSPKYLFRKEGQNVTLSCEQNLNHDAMYWYRQDPGQGLRLIYYSQIVNDFQKGDIAEGYSVSREKKESFPLTVTSAQKNPTAFYLCASSTRQGDTEAFFGQGTRLTVV.

This CDR3 reads CASSLWREAPGNEQFF. The DNA of the CDR3 is TGTGCCAGCAGCTTATGGCGGGAGGCCCCTGGCAATGAGCAGTTCTTC. This chain uses TRBV11-3 with TRBJ2-1; 8 bases align to TRBD2. The junction had 9 bases not matched to a gene; V was cut back by 2 bases and J by 6 bases. From germline, CDR1 is SGHNT and CDR2 YENEEA. This CDR3 spans 16 amino acids.

V and J are TRBV6-5 and TRBJ2-7; 7 nucleotides line up with TRBD1. With 2 bases clipped from V and 3 bases from J, the junction kept 4 bases outside the gene matches. Germline assignment: CDR1 MNHEY and CDR2 SVGAGI. The CDR3 covers 14 residues. CDR3 sequence (DNA): TGTGCCAGCAGTTACGGGAGACAGGGCTACGAGCAGTACTTC. It yields the protein CASSYGRQGYEQYF.

This sequence joins TRBV5-6 and TRBJ2-1; weak D call: TRBD1 (5 bases). Trimming shortened V by 1 base and J by 7 bases, and 15 bases separated the two germline ends. The CDR3 has 15 residues. Germline V gene sequence: CDR1 SGHDT, CDR2 YYEEEE. CDR3 coding DNA: TGTGCCAGCAGCTTGTTAGGGGCTGAGACGAATGAGCAGTTCTTC. Translating it yields CASSLLGAETNEQFF.

The chain has TRBV27 and TRBJ1-1, with a possible D match to TRBD1 (5 bases). With 3 bases removed from V and 7 bases from J, the gap between germline ends came to 12 bases. The CDR3 spans 13 residues. From germline, CDR1 is MNHEY and CDR2 SMNVEV (reference sequence). For the CDR3, the DNA is TGTGCCAGCAGTTTCAGGGTAGGGAATGAAGCTTTCTTT. Encoded protein: CASSFRVGNEAFF.

The chain couples TRBV5-4 to TRBJ2-7; the D gene is possibly TRBD1 (6 bases). Trimming cost V 1 base and J 6 bases, with 20 bases left between them. This CDR3 has 16 residues. Looked up from germline, CDR1 is SGHNT and CDR2 is YYREEE (reference sequence). The CDR3 bases are TGTGCCAGCAGCTTGAAGGGGCAGGGGTCTCTTGGCGAGCAGTACTTC. Protein product: CASSLKGQGSLGEQYF.

V and J are TRBV9 and TRBJ1-1; D is unresolved. The CDR3 spans 13 residues. Germline V lookup: CDR1 SGDLS, CDR2 YYNGEE. Between the trimmed V and J ends, which lost 7 bases and 1 base, there was a span of 11 bases. The chain's CDR3 is CASGQDWNTEAFF. As DNA, the CDR3 is TGTGCCAGCGGGCAGGACTGGAACACTGAAGCTTTCTTT. Together with reference TRBV9 and TRBJ1-1, the CDR3 gives the full variable domain: DSGVTQTPKHLITATGQRVTLRCSPRSGDLSVYWYQQSLDQGLQFLIQYYNGEERAKGNILERFSAQQFPDLHSELNLSSLELGDSALYFCASGQDWNTEAFFGQGTRLTVV.

The sample holds one count of this clone. DNA for the CDR3: TGTGCCAGCAGCAAAGACGGGACATCGGAGAATCAGCCCCAGCATTTT. Translating gives CASSKDGTSENQPQHF. This chain connects TRBV21-1 to TRBJ1-5; TRBD1, the D gene given by the table, was not confirmed from the DNA. TRBV21-1 is annotated as a pseudogene. The CDR3 extends over 16 amino acids.

This clone is a singleton in its sample. CDR3 loop: CAGGQNGNTIYF. The CDR3 nucleotides are TGTGCCGGGGGACAGAATGGAAACACCATATATTTT. The chain uses TRBV2 and TRBJ1-3, with 7 nucleotides matching TRBD1. From germline, CDR1 is SNHLY and CDR2 FYNNEI. Losses at the gene ends were 11 bases for V and 3 bases for J; bases not matched to a gene: 4. There are 12 residues in the CDR3.

This clone was observed once. J is TRBJ2-5 and V is TRBV27; 7 nucleotides match TRBD2. V dropped 3 bases and J dropped 3; count of bases not matched to a gene: 16. Germline CDR1 is MNHEY and CDR2 is SMNVEV (reference sequence). CDR3 length: 18 residues. The CDR3 here is CASSFYGRGGPPKETQYF. In nucleotides, the CDR3 is TGTGCCAGCAGTTTTTATGGGAGGGGAGGGCCTCCAAAAGAGACCCAGTACTTC.

The genes are TRBV4-2 and TRBJ1-1; tentative D call: TRBD1 (5 bases). This CDR3 has 15 residues. Germline loops: CDR1 LGHNA, CDR2 YNFKEQ. The ends were cut back, 1 base at V and 5 bases at J, with 14 bases in the middle. This CDR3 reads CASSQGLGRGTEAFF. The CDR3 DNA reads TGTGCCAGCAGCCAAGGGTTGGGACGGGGGACTGAAGCTTTCTTT.

V usage is TRBV11-3 and J usage is TRBJ2-5; D not certain. The V end lost 5 bases, the J end lost 1 base, and 14 bases lay between the germline ends. The V gene's germline CDR1 is SGHNT and CDR2 YENEEA. The CDR3 spans 15 residues. The CDR3 protein is CASSRPLSGQETQYF. CDR3 bases: TGTGCCAGCAGCCGCCCCTTGTCCGGCCAAGAGACCCAGTACTTC.